This T cell receptor beta chain was recorded in a study of T cell changes during pregnancy in multiple sclerosis. Sequenced by immunoSEQ multiplex PCR; TCRdb stores in-frame clones only, minus some. The profile shows approximately 60,000 clones, just over 90% of them singletons. The germline V gene has CDR1 MNHEY and CDR2 SVGAGI. Trimming took off 2 bases at V and 4 bases at J, with 11 bases between the two ends. The CDR3 totals 14 residues. The clonotype comes from a female donor with multiple sclerosis, enrolled in a pregnancy study. Specimen: peripheral blood, collected in the second trimester of pregnancy. The chain employs TRBV6-5 and TRBJ1-2; D is possibly TRBD1 (5 bases). CDR3 in amino acids: CASSYTQGTYGYTF. The CDR3 DNA follows: TGTGCCAGCAGTTACACGCAGGGTACCTATGGCTACACCTTC.